This entry lists 18 T cell receptor beta chains sequenced from one sample in a study of T cell repertoires in cytomegalovirus infection. TCRdb analysed the reads with MiXCR anew, one entry per CDR3 protein. The top ten hold around half of the sample, which has 270,000 or so distinct CDR3 sequences, about a sixth seen once. Material: CD8+ T cells from PBMCs. All receptors derive from a human donor in good health (CMV status not recorded). Some clones in this sample may be carry-over from other donors' samples.

The CDR3 sequence: CASTTGRSSGPYNEQFF. In DNA form, the CDR3 reads TGCGCCAGCACGACTGGTCGGAGTAGCGGACCCTACAATGAGCAGTTCTTC. The V gene is TRBV5-1, the J gene TRBJ2-1; possibly TRBD2 for D (6 bases). This CDR3 spans 17 amino acids. Germline V gene data show CDR1 as SGHRS and CDR2 as YFSETQ. Trimming took 6 bases from V and 2 from J, leaving 21 bases between them.

V and J are TRBV13 and TRBJ1-5; 7 bases are shared with TRBD1. Germline CDR1 is PRHDT and CDR2 is FYEKMQ (reference sequence). CDR3 size: 15 residues. V lost 5 bases and J lost 7; bases outside the gene matches: 11. The CDR3 is CASSHGRGLEQPQHF. Written as DNA, the CDR3 is TGTGCCAGCAGCCATGGAAGGGGGCTGGAGCAGCCCCAGCATTTT.

This clonotype has just a few counts. The chain carries TRBV5-6 and TRBJ2-7; D ambiguous. In germline, CDR1 is SGHDT, CDR2 YYEEEE. The CDR3 contains 13 residues. Trimming pared 7 bases from V and 0 bases from J, leaving 11 bases between. CDR3 protein: CASRDRSSYEQYF. The CDR3 nucleotides read TGTGCCAGCCGAGATAGGAGCTCCTACGAGCAGTACTTC. Full variable domain (remainder filled in from reference TRBV5-6 and TRBJ2-7): DAGVTQSPTHLIKTRGQQVTLRCSPKSGHDTVSWYQQALGQGPQFIFQYYEEEERQRGNFPDRFSGHQFPNYSSELNVNALLLGDSALYLCASRDRSSYEQYFGPGTRLTVT.

This clonotype has more than one count but fewer than ten. The rearrangement uses TRBV20-1 and TRBJ1-5; TRBD1 is a possible D gene (6 bases). From germline, CDR1 is DFQATT and CDR2 SNEGSKA (reference sequence). CDR3 length: 16 residues. The V end lost 3 bases, the J end lost 0 bases, and 15 bases lay between the germline ends. CDR3 sequence reads: CSASISRGPSNQPQHF. The CDR3 DNA reads as TGCAGTGCTAGCATATCCAGGGGACCTAGCAATCAGCCCCAGCATTTT.

This clonotype occurred many times. The chain employs TRBV7-2 and TRBJ2-7, with 7 bases aligning to TRBD2. J lost 3 bases, V lost 0 bases, and 14 bases had no gene match. CDR3 size: 18 residues. CDR1 is SGHTA and CDR2 is FQGNSA in the germline V gene. The CDR3 DNA reads TGTGCCAGCAGCTTAGCGAGGGTGGGGCTAGCGGTTGGCTACGAGCAGTACTTC. Its translation is CASSLARVGLAVGYEQYF.

The chain combines TRBV28 with TRBJ2-7; tentative D call: TRBD2 (6 bases). This CDR3 has 13 amino acids. CDR1 is MDHEN and CDR2 is SYDVKM in the germline V gene. Trimming pared 3 bases from V and 7 bases from J, leaving 13 bases between. CDR3 protein: CASSFGGPREQYF. Written as DNA, the CDR3 is TGTGCCAGCAGTTTCGGGGGTCCCCGGGAGCAGTACTTC.

The V call is TRBV20-1, the J call TRBJ1-4; a weak D match, TRBD1 (5 bases). The CDR3 loop spans 15 amino acids. Trimming took off 0 bases at V and 5 bases at J, with 13 bases between the two ends. CDR1 DFQATT and CDR2 SNEGSKA come from the germline V gene (reference sequence). The CDR3 loop reads CSARDSRQINEKLFF. For the CDR3, the DNA is TGCAGTGCTAGAGATTCACGACAGATAAATGAAAAACTGTTTTTT.

This clonotype was counted at least ten times. V usage is TRBV6-4 and J usage is TRBJ2-1, with TRBD2 matching over 11 bases. V shed 4 bases and J 8 bases; nucleotides not matched to a gene: 7. The germline V gene has CDR1 MRHNA and CDR2 SNTAGT. This CDR3 is built from 15 residues. CDR3 bases: TGTGCCAGCAGTGTGTCTAGCGGGGGGCGCGATGAGCAGTTCTTC. It specifies CASSVSSGGRDEQFF.

A few counts support this clonotype. The chain combines TRBV19 with TRBJ2-5; weak D call: TRBD2 (6 bases). Germline V gene sequence: CDR1 LNHDA, CDR2 SQIVND (reference sequence). The CDR3 length is 16 residues. The germline V and J ends were trimmed by 5 bases and 5 bases, with 21 bases remaining between them. The CDR3 coding sequence is TGTGCCAGTAGTTTATCGGCGGGACCGGGGGTTGAGACCCAGTACTTC. Protein: CASSLSAGPGVETQYF.

This clonotype was recorded at least ten times. This rearrangement joins TRBV7-6 to TRBJ2-7; TRBD2 matches 7 bases. Germline V gene lookup returns CDR1 SGHVS and CDR2 FNYEAQ. The V gene end was trimmed by 4 bases and the J gene end by 2 bases; junction bases not matched to a gene: 17. CDR3 length equals 18 residues. CDR3 residues: CASSSPTTSGEFPYEQYF. CDR3 DNA sequence: TGTGCCAGCAGCTCCCCAACCACGAGCGGGGAATTTCCCTACGAGCAGTACTTC.

A single count supports this clonotype. V is TRBV15 and J is TRBJ1-4; D is undetermined. Germline V gives CDR1 LNHNV, CDR2 YYDKDF (reference sequence). V was clipped by 1 base and J by 4 bases, with 10 bases between them. The CDR3 contains 15 residues. The CDR3 is CATSRVANLNEKLFF. CDR3 DNA sequence: TGTGCCACCAGCAGAGTGGCAAACCTTAATGAAAAACTGTTTTTT.

The sample holds many counts of this clonotype. The genes are TRBV6-5 and TRBJ2-7; no definite D call. The V and J ends lost 2 bases and 2 bases respectively, with 7 bases between them. This CDR3 contains 13 residues. Per germline, CDR1 MNHEY and CDR2 SVGAGI. Written as DNA, the CDR3 is TGTGCCAGCAGTTACGGCAGAACCTACGAGCAGTACTTC. Translated, it gives CASSYGRTYEQYF.

A remark on this clonotype: Likely a read error: the CDR3 ends without its conserved phenylalanine or tryptophan. The genes are TRBV19 and TRBJ2-3, with 11 positions matching TRBD2. Germline-derived CDR1 and CDR2 are LNHDA and SQIVND (reference sequence). J gave up 4 bases and V 6 bases, and 9 bases lay outside the gene matches. The CDR3 is 16 amino acids. CDR3 nucleotides: TGTGCCAGTAGAAAGCTAGCGGGGGGCCTCCCAGATACGCAGTATATT. It yields the protein CASRKLAGGLPDTQYI.

This clonotype appeared many times. This chain uses TRBV10-3 with TRBJ2-1; 8 nucleotides agree with TRBD1. Germline trimming cut 6 bases from V and 3 bases from J; bases unmatched to any gene: 10. This CDR3 contains 16 residues. The germline gives CDR1 ENHRY, CDR2 SYGVKD. The CDR3 nucleotides read TGTGCCATCAGGGACCGGGCAGGGGGCCACTACAATGAGCAGTTCTTC. It encodes CAIRDRAGGHYNEQFF.

The genes are TRBV28 and TRBJ2-7; 7 positions agree with TRBD1. The CDR3 consists of 14 residues. Germline-derived CDR1 and CDR2 are MDHEN and SYDVKM. V lost 2 bases and J lost 3; bases outside the gene matches: 4. The chain's CDR3 is CASSLVRGHYEQYF. CDR3 DNA sequence: TGTGCCAGCAGTTTAGTAAGGGGGCACTACGAGCAGTACTTC.

In its sample, this clonotype was seen a few times. The rearrangement uses TRBV7-3 and TRBJ2-3; TRBD2 agrees at 7 bases. CDR1 and CDR2 (germline): SGHTA, FQGTGA. This CDR3 is built from 15 residues. J was trimmed by 4 bases and V by 0 bases; bases with no gene match: 4. CDR3 protein: CASSLTAGESDTQYF. CDR3 in DNA: TGTGCCAGCAGCTTAACCGCGGGGGAATCAGATACGCAGTATTTT.

This clonotype was recorded a few times. The V call is TRBV20-1, the J call TRBJ1-6, with D possibly being TRBD1 (5 bases). The V and J ends lost 1 base and 0 bases respectively, with 10 bases between them. This CDR3 region has 16 residues. Germline CDR1 DFQATT, CDR2 SNEGSKA (reference sequence). The CDR3 reads CSARAFDSSYNSPLHF. For the CDR3, the DNA is TGCAGTGCTAGAGCCTTTGACAGCTCCTATAATTCACCCCTCCACTTT.

The table lists this clonotype with a few counts. The CDR3 loop is CASSWDRGRELFF. In nucleotides, the CDR3 is TGTGCCAGCAGCTGGGACAGGGGCCGGGAGCTGTTTTTT. The J gene is TRBJ2-2, the V gene TRBV5-6, with 10 bases that match TRBD1. The CDR3 covers 13 residues. The germline V gene encodes CDR1 SGHDT and CDR2 YYEEEE. The trim removed 3 bases at V and 9 bases at J, leaving 2 bases unmatched.